This T cell receptor (beta chain) is drawn from a study of graft-versus-host responses after intestinal transplantation. Comments on this clone: No antigen is known for it.

Sequenced by immunoSEQ multiplex PCR; TCRdb stores in-frame clones only, minus some. Of approximately 74,000 clones listed, 92% were seen once; the top ten hold 0.55% to 0.75%. In germline, CDR1 is SGDLS, CDR2 YYNGEE. V was trimmed by 5 bases and J by 0 bases, leaving 15 bases between them. The CDR3 runs 16 residues. Overall study results and limits: When patients had graft-donor T cell macrochimerism, their allografts held high graft-versus-host to host-versus-graft clonal ratios.

The clonotype originates from a human patient who received an intestinal transplant, so some T cells may come from the graft donor. The chain is built from TRBV9 and TRBJ2-1, with D possibly matching TRBD1 (6 bases). Sequenced material: PBMCs, taken 98 days after intestinal transplantation. The CDR3 DNA reads as TGTGCCAGCAGTCCCTCGACAGGACCCTCCTACAATGAGCAGTTCTTC. Its protein is CASSPSTGPSYNEQFF.